The 11 T cell receptor beta chains below all came from one sample that was sequenced in a study of blood T cell repertoires in COVID-19. Profiled with immunoSEQ multiplex PCR; TCRdb holds only in-frame clones, not every one. The table has roughly 97,000 clones, 91% seen once. Sequenced: peripheral blood. These receptors were collected from a human donor in a cohort sampled during active COVID-19.

This sequence joins TRBV6-5 and TRBJ2-7; D is unresolved. The CDR3 sequence is 11 residues long. The germline gives CDR1 MNHEY, CDR2 SVGAGI. V was shortened by 6 bases and J by 6 bases, with 9 bases between the two germline ends. The CDR3 DNA reads TGTGCCAGCAGCTCCTACTTCGAGCAGTACTTC. Its protein product is CASSSYFEQYF.

The V and J genes are TRBV5-1 and TRBJ1-6, with D perhaps TRBD1 (6 bases). Germline V CDR1 and CDR2: SGHRS, YFSETQ. There are 18 residues in the CDR3. With 0 bases removed from V and 3 bases from J, the gap between germline ends came to 16 bases. This CDR3 is CASSLAVGGADYNSPLHF. The CDR3 region has the DNA TGCGCCAGCAGCTTGGCCGTTGGGGGGGCGGACTATAATTCACCCCTCCACTTT.

Written as DNA, the CDR3 is TGTGCCAGTAGTTCGCAGGGTTGGGGCACAGATACGCAGTATTTT. Its protein is CASSSQGWGTDTQYF. The gene calls are TRBV19 and TRBJ2-3, with a possible D match to TRBD1 (5 bases). V gave up 5 bases and J gave up 1 base, with 13 bases separating them. This CDR3 is built from 15 residues. Germline assignment: CDR1 LNHDA and CDR2 SQIVND (reference sequence).

The chain is built from TRBV7-8 and TRBJ1-4; a weak D match, TRBD1 (6 bases). The V and J ends lost 1 base and 5 bases respectively, with 11 bases between them. The length of the CDR3 is 15 residues. Germline-derived CDR1 and CDR2 are SGHVS and FQNEAQ. The CDR3 loop is CASSLGQERNEKLFF. The CDR3 DNA sequence: TGTGCCAGCAGCTTAGGACAGGAGCGCAATGAAAAACTGTTTTTT.

CDR3 protein: CASSLVSSGSPYEQYF. The CDR3 region has the DNA TGTGCCAGCAGCTTAGTATCTAGCGGGAGCCCCTACGAGCAGTACTTC. The chain employs TRBV7-2 and TRBJ2-7; 10 nucleotides agree with TRBD2. The V gene's germline CDR1 is SGHTA and CDR2 FQGNSA. This CDR3 has 16 residues. V was clipped by 1 base and J by 2 bases; unmatched bases: 5.

This chain connects TRBV4-2 to TRBJ1-2, with 8 bases matching TRBD1. The CDR3 extends over 17 amino acids. The germline gives CDR1 LGHNA, CDR2 YNFKEQ. Trimming at V came to 0 bases and at J to 4 bases, leaving 10 bases not matched to a gene. CDR3 in amino acids: CASSQEWTGRATYGYTF. The CDR3 nucleotides read TGTGCCAGCAGCCAAGAGTGGACAGGGAGGGCCACCTATGGCTACACCTTC.

This sequence joins TRBV9 and TRBJ1-2, with 11 bases aligning to TRBD1. CDR1 SGDLS and CDR2 YYNGEE come from the germline V gene. Trimming took 5 bases from V and 0 from J; bases not matched to a gene: 6. This CDR3 has 16 amino acids. This CDR3 reads CASSGQGATTNYGYTF. In DNA form, the CDR3 reads TGTGCCAGCAGTGGACAGGGGGCAACTACTAACTATGGCTACACCTTC.

This chain uses TRBV6-2 or TRBV6-3 with TRBJ2-7; unclear D gene. Germline values: CDR1 MNHEY, CDR2 SVGEGT. The CDR3 runs 13 residues. V was trimmed by 0 bases and J by 4 bases, leaving 7 bases between them. This chain's CDR3 is CASSYSEIYEQYF. The CDR3 nucleotides are TGTGCCAGCAGTTACTCGGAGATATACGAGCAGTACTTC.

V and J are TRBV28 and TRBJ1-1; a weak D match, TRBD1 (5 bases). Germline-derived CDR1 and CDR2 are MDHEN and SYDVKM. The CDR3 consists of 17 residues. V was pared by 1 base and J by 12 bases, with 27 bases between. CDR3 residues: CASSLSTFAGAVDITFF. The DNA of the CDR3 is TGTGCCAGCAGTTTATCAACTTTTGCTGGGGCAGTGGATATAACTTTCTTT.

This chain connects TRBV11-3 to TRBJ2-1; unclear D gene. The V gene lost 1 base and the J gene lost 10 bases, with 11 bases spanning the gap. This CDR3 region has 13 residues. Germline V CDR1 and CDR2: SGHNT, YENEEA. The CDR3 loop is CASSLAGPSEQFF. CDR3 DNA sequence: TGTGCCAGCAGCTTAGCTGGGCCATCCGAGCAGTTCTTC.

The V call is TRBV27, the J call TRBJ1-3; the D is unclear. From germline, CDR1 is MNHEY and CDR2 SMNVEV (reference sequence). The germline V and J ends were trimmed by 2 bases and 6 bases, with 17 bases remaining between them. The CDR3 covers 16 residues. The CDR3 is CASSLVVEGDENTIYF. CDR3 in DNA: TGTGCCAGCAGTTTAGTAGTTGAGGGCGACGAAAACACCATATATTTT.